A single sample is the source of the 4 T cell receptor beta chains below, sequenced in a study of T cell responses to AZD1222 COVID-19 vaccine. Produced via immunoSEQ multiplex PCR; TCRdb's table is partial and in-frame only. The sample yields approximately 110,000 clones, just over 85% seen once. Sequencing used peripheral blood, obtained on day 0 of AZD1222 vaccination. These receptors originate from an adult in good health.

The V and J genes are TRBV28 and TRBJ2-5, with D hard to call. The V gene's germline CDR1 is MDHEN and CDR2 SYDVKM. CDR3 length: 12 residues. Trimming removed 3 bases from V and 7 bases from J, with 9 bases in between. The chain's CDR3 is CASSFGERTQYF. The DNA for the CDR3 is TGTGCCAGCAGTTTTGGTGAAAGGACCCAGTACTTC.

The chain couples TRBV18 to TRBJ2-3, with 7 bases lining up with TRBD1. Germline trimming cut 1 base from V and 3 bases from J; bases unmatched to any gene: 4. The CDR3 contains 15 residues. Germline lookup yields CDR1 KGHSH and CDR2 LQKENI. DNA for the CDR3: TGTGCCAGCTCACCACTAACAGGGGTGACAGATACGCAGTATTTT. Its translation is CASSPLTGVTDTQYF.

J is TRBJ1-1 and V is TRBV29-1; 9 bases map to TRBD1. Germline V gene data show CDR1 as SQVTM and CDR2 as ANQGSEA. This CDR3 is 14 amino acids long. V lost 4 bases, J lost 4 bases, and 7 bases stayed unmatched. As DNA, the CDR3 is TGCAGCGTTGCCGGGACAGGGTTTGGCACTGAAGCTTTCTTT. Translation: CSVAGTGFGTEAFF. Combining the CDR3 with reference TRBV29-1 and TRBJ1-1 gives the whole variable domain SAVISQKPSRDICQRGTSLTIQCQVDSQVTMMFWYRQQPGQSLTLIATANQGSEATYESGFVIDKFPISRPNLTFSTLTVSNMSPEDSSIYLCSVAGTGFGTEAFFGQGTRLTVV.

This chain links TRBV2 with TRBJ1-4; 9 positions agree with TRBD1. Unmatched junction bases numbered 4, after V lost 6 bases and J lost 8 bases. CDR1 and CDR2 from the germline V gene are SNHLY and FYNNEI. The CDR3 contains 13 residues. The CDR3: CASSRDRDEKLFF. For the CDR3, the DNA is TGTGCCAGCAGCCGGGACAGGGACGAAAAACTGTTTTTT.